The entry below gives a single T cell receptor beta chain sequence along with its context. The sample belongs to a study of blood T cell repertoires in COVID-19. Study information: Whether acute or convalescent, the COVID-19 samples came from the United States, Italy and Spain. From T cells, B-cell-depleted T cells, or PBMCs came the material, which was cDNA or gDNA.

Profiled with immunoSEQ multiplex PCR; TCRdb holds only in-frame clones, not every one. The data contain 350,000 to 400,000 clones, about nine tenths of them singletons. Participant reports of clinical history set cohort assignment. Cohort 3 recovered donors had two negative PCRs, clearance, or symptom resolution. The CDR3 runs 13 residues. The V gene lost 0 bases and the J gene lost 5 bases, with 7 bases spanning the gap. Germline loops: CDR1 LGHNA, CDR2 YNFKEQ. The TCR sequence derives from a woman aged 30 to 39 who had recovered from COVID-19. Input material: PBMCs or T cells enriched from blood (not recorded which). The rearrangement uses TRBV4-2 and TRBJ1-2; D gene unclear. This chain's CDR3 is CASSQDAGYGYTF. CDR3 nucleotide sequence: TGTGCCAGCAGCCAAGACGCGGGGTATGGCTACACCTTC.